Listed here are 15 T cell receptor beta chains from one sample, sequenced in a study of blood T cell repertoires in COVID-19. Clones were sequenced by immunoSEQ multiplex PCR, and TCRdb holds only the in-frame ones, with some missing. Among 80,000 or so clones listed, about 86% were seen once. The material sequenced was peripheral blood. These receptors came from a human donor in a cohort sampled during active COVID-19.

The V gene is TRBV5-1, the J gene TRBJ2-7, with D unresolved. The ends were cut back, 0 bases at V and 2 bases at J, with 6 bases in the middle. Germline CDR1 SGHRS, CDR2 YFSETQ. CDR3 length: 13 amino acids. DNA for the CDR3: TGCGCCAGCAGCTTGGGGCCAACCTACGAGCAGTACTTC. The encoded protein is CASSLGPTYEQYF.

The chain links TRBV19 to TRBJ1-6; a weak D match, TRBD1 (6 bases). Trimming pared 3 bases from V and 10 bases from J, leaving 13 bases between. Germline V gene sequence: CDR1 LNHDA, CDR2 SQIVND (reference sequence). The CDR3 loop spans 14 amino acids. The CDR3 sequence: CASSIGTSLSPLHF. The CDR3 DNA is TGTGCCAGTAGTATCGGGACATCCCTATCACCCCTCCACTTT.

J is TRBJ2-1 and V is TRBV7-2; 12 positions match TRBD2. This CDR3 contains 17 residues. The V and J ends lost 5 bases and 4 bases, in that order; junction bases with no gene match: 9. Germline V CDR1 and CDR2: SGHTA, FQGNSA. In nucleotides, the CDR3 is TGTGCCAGCAGCAAACCTAGCGGGAGGGTGTTATACAATGAGCAGTTCTTC. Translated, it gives CASSKPSGRVLYNEQFF.

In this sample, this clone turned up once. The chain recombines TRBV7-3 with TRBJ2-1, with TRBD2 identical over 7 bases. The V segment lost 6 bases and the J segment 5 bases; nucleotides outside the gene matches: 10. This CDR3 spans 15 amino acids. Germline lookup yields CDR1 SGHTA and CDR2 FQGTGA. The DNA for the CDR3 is TGTGCCAGCAGTCGGCGCAGCGGGGATAACAATGAGCAGTTCTTC. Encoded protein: CASSRRSGDNNEQFF.

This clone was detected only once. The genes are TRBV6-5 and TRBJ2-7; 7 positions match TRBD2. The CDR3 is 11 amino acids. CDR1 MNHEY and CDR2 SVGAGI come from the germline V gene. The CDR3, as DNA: TGTGTGACGGGGAGGGATTACGAGCAGTACTTC. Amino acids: CVTGRDYEQYF.

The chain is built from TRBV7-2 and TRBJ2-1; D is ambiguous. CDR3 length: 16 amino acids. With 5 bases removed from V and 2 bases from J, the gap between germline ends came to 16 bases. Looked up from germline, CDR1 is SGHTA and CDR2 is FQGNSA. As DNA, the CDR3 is TGTGCCAGCAGCCCCGAGCGCTTCAACCCCTACAATGAGCAGTTCTTC. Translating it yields CASSPERFNPYNEQFF. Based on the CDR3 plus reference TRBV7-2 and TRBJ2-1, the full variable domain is GAGVSQSPSNKVTEKGKDVELRCDPISGHTALYWYRQSLGQGLEFLIYFQGNSAPDKSGLPSDRFSAERTGGSVSTLTIQRTQQEDSAVYLCASSPERFNPYNEQFFGPGTRLTVL.

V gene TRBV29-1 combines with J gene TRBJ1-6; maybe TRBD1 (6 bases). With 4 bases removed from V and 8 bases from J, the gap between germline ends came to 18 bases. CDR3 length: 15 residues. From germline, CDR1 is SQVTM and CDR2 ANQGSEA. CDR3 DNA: TGCAGCGTTGCGGCAGGGGCCTTAGGTGATTCACCCCTCCACTTT. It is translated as CSVAAGALGDSPLHF.

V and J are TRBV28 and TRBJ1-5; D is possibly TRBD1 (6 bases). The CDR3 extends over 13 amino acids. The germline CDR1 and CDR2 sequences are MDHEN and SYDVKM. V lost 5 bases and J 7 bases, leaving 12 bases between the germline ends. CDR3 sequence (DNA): TGTGCCAGCAGTCAGGGGTTTTGGCAGCCCCAGCATTTT. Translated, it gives CASSQGFWQPQHF.

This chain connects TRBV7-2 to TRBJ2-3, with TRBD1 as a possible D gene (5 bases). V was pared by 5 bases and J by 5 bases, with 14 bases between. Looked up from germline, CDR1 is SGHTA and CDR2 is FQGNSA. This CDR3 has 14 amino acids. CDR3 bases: TGTGCCAGCAGCCCTGGTGCTAGGGGAGATACGCAGTATTTT. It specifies CASSPGARGDTQYF.

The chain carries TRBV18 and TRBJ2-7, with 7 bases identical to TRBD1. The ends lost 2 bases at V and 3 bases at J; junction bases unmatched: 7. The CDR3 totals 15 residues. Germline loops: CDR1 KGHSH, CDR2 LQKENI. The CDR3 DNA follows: TGTGCCAGCTCACCATTGGGGACAGATTTCTACGAGCAGTACTTC. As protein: CASSPLGTDFYEQYF.

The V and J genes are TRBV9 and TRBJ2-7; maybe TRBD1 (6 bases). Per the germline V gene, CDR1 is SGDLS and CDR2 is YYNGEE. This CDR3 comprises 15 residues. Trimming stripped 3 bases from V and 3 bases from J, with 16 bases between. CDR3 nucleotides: TGTGCCAGCAGCGCAATGGGGCAGGGGAGCTACGAGCAGTACTTC. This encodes CASSAMGQGSYEQYF.

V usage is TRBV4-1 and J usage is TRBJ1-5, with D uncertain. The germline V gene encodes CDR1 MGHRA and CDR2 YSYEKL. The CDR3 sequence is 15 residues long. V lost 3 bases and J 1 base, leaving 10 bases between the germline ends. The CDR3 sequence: CASSHIGESNQPQHF. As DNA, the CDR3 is TGCGCCAGCAGCCACATCGGAGAAAGCAATCAGCCCCAGCATTTT.

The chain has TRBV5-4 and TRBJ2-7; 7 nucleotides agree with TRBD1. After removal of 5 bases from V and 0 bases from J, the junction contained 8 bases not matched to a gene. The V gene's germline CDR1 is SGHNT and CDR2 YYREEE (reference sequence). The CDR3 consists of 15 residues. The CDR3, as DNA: TGTGCCAGCAGTCCCCCCGGGACAGACTCCTACGAGCAGTACTTC. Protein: CASSPPGTDSYEQYF.

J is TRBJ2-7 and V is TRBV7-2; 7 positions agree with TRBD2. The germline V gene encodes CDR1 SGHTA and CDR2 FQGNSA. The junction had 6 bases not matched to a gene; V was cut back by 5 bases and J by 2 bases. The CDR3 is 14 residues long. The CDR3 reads CASSAGLRPYEQYF. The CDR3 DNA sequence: TGTGCCAGCAGCGCGGGACTAAGGCCCTACGAGCAGTACTTC.

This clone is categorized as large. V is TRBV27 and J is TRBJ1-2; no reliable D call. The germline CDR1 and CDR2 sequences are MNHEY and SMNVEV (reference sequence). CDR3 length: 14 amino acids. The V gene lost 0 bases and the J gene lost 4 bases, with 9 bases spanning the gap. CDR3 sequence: CASSLSADLYGYTF. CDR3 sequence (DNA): TGTGCCAGCAGTTTATCGGCGGATCTCTATGGCTACACCTTC.